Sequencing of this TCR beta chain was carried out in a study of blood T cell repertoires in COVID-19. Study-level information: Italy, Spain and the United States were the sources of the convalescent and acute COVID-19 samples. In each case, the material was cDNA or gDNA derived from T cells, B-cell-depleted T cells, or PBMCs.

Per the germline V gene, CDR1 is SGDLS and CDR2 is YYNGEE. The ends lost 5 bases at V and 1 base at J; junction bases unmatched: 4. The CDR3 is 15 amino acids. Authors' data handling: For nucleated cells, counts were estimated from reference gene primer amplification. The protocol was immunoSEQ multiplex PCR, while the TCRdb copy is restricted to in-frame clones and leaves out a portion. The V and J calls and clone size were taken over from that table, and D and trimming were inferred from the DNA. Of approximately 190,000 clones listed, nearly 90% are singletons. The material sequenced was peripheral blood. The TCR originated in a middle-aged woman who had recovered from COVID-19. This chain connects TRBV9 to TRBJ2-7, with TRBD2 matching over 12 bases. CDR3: CASRLAGGPSYEQYF. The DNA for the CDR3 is TGTGCCAGCAGGCTAGCGGGAGGGCCTTCCTACGAGCAGTACTTC.